This T cell receptor (beta chain) was documented in a study of Ad26.COV2.S vaccination and SARS-CoV-2 variants (dated by TCRdb to about 2021). For the wider study: Donors in the vaccine arm were drawn from COV1001, a phase I-IIa trial of Ad26.COV2.S in healthy adults that was multicentre, randomized, double-blind and placebo-controlled. Ad26.COV2.S was administered intramuscularly at 5 x 10^10 or 1 x 10^11 viral particles, either as a single shot or as two shots given 56 days apart. TCRbeta repertoire sequencing served as the tool for gauging how specific and how broad the SARS-CoV-2-reactive T cell receptors were following Ad26.COV2.S vaccination. The TCR-sequenced set comprised approximately 32 samples: approximately 19 Ad26.COV2.S vaccine recipients, 5 placebo recipients and 8 SARS-CoV-2 convalescent individuals. Trial participants were randomized into five groups of five, in which low-dose or high-dose Ad26.COV2.S was given once or twice, or placebo was given on both occasions. Investigators did not know the trial group allocation while performing experiments and assessing outcomes. The full study reports these points: Comparing responses between vaccine doses or regimens was not something the study was powered to do. After vaccination, substantial breadth of spike-specific CD8+ and CD4+ T cell responses was reported. Compared with placebo recipients, Ad26.COV2.S recipients showed higher spike-specific TCR breadth (P = 0.0014). Vaccine and placebo recipients had comparable non-spike TCR breadth, which fits with the vaccine containing only spike. The authors noted that the TCR breadth and depth analyses may have underestimated total T cell responses.

TCRbeta CDR3 regions were sequenced with the immunoSEQ Assay. After extraction, genomic DNA underwent amplification by bias-controlled multiplex PCR, followed by high-throughput sequencing. Regarding the original processing steps: To quantify the absolute abundance of each unique TCRbeta CDR3 region, sequences were collapsed and filtered. T cell fraction was estimated by normalizing TCRbeta template counts to usable DNA, with usable DNA measured through amplification of reference genes found in all nucleated cells. Repertoire TCRs were annotated as SARS-CoV-2-specific by exact matching of V gene, CDR3 amino acid sequence and J gene to a known reactive TCR set. The reference SARS-CoV-2 TCR set came from MIRA and was filtered for enrichment in COVID-19-positive ImmuneCODE repertoires, removing public or cross-reactive TCRs. Using the MIRA antigens, annotated TCRs were further analysed by specific ORF or by position within an ORF. Breadth was defined as the number of annotated unique rearrangements divided by the total number of unique productive rearrangements, and depth was defined as the summed frequency of the annotated unique rearrangements. Group comparisons of TCR breadth used two-sided Wilcoxon rank-sum tests. Held by TCRdb, this immuneACCESS table contains in-frame sequences only and omits some clones. Under half of the omission traces to an unresolved V gene where checked; the cause of the rest is unknown. V, J and clone size derive from that table, while D and trimming were established from the DNA sequence. A total of approximately 400,000 clones appear in this sample, roughly 84% of them only once. 2.5% to 3.5% of the sample lies in the top ten.

This clone was recorded only once. Its cognate antigen has yet to be identified. No much larger clonotype is one base removed from it; base qualities were not supplied. Reading from cysteine to phenylalanine, the CDR3 counts 12 amino acids. Only the CDR3 DNA stays, 36 bases, in frame from base 1. According to the germline V gene, CDR1 reads MDHEN and CDR2 reads SYDVKM. V is trimmed back by 10 bases and J by 5 bases, and the junction contains 5 bases that no gene match accounts for. The intended sense of this specimen's treatment or condition label: roughly 18 received Ad26.COV2.S at low or high dose, single or two shots; a few received placebo; per-sample allocation not given. For vaccine and placebo recipients, repertoires were sequenced using samples collected on day 63 after the first injection. Between 29 July and 7 August 2020, Cohort 1b enrolled about two dozen adults aged 18-55 years at one site in Boston, USA. Ad26.COV2.S consisted of a replication-incompetent adenovirus type 26 vector by which a prefusion-stabilized SARS-CoV-2 spike protein from the original Wuhan strain was expressed.

The source is a person aged 18-65 years who received the Ad26.COV2.S COVID-19 vaccine or a placebo. The sequenced sample was peripheral blood, obtained in a trial of Ad26.COV2.S vaccine versus placebo. The chain is made from TRBV28 and TRBJ1-5; 7 junctional bases match TRBD1. The CDR3 protein: CAIHRGYQPQHF. The sequence in DNA is TGTGCCATCCACAGGGGTTATCAGCCCCAGCATTTT.